This entry lists 17 T cell receptor beta chains sequenced from one sample in a study of graft-versus-host responses after intestinal transplantation. Generated by immunoSEQ multiplex PCR, the TCRdb table keeps only in-frame clones and is missing some. The sample has about 26,000 clones; about 81% are singletons. No antigens are known for them. The material was unstimulated CD4+ T cells sorted from spleen or lymph node cells, obtained before intestinal transplant. Receptors originate from a human donor who received an intestinal transplant.

V and J are TRBV29-1 and TRBJ2-5; D call uncertain. V dropped 4 bases and J dropped 5 bases, with 8 bases sitting between them. Germline CDR1 SQVTM, CDR2 ANQGSEA. The CDR3 has 11 amino acids. This CDR3 reads CSVGAWETQYF. In DNA form, the CDR3 reads TGCAGCGTTGGCGCGTGGGAGACCCAGTACTTC.

V and J are TRBV5-5 and TRBJ2-5; TRBD2 matches at 13 bases. In germline, CDR1 is SGHKS, CDR2 YYEKEE (reference sequence). The CDR3 has 17 amino acids. With V trimmed by 3 bases and J by 2 bases, 7 bases remained unmatched. CDR3 DNA sequence: TGTGCCAGCAGCTCGGGACTAGCGGGGAGTCTTCAAGAGACCCAGTACTTC. Its protein is CASSSGLAGSLQETQYF.

The rearrangement joins TRBV10-3 to TRBJ2-3, with D possibly matching TRBD2 (6 bases). CDR1 is ENHRY, CDR2 SYGVKD, per germline. Trimming took 5 bases from V and 1 from J, leaving 16 bases between them. The CDR3 extends over 16 amino acids. DNA of the CDR3: TGTGCCATCAGTTTCCCCGGGGACTCCCGCACAGATACGCAGTATTTT. Amino acid sequence: CAISFPGDSRTDTQYF.

The chain joins TRBV11-2 to TRBJ2-5; 7 bases line up with TRBD2. J lost 0 bases, V lost 2 bases, and 12 bases had no gene match. CDR3 length equals 18 residues. Germline CDR1 is SGHAT and CDR2 is FQNNGV. CDR3 residues: CASSLRVRDYPYQETQYF. As DNA, the CDR3 is TGTGCCAGCAGCTTAAGGGTCCGGGACTATCCGTACCAAGAGACCCAGTACTTC.

V gene TRBV7-6 combines with J gene TRBJ1-3; no firm D call. Germline V gene data show CDR1 as SGHVS and CDR2 as FNYEAQ. V lost 0 bases, J lost 3 bases, and 6 bases lay in between. CDR3 length: 14 amino acids. Here the CDR3 reads CASSLAGSGNTIYF. CDR3 DNA: TGTGCCAGCAGCTTAGCTGGGAGTGGAAACACCATATATTTT.

This clone was picked up a small number of times. The rearrangement links TRBV5-8 to TRBJ2-5; 16 bases align to TRBD2. Germline lookup yields CDR1 SGHTS and CDR2 YDEGEE. There are 18 residues in the CDR3. With 4 bases clipped from V and 4 bases from J, the junction kept 10 bases outside the gene matches. CDR3 sequence: CASSPGTSGRAAGETQYF. CDR3 sequence (DNA): TGTGCCAGCAGCCCCGGGACTAGCGGGAGGGCCGCGGGAGAGACCCAGTACTTC.

V is TRBV19 and J is TRBJ1-5; D is ambiguous. V was trimmed by 5 bases and J by 4 bases, leaving 6 bases between them. Germline loops: CDR1 LNHDA, CDR2 SQIVND (reference sequence). The CDR3 spans 12 residues. In DNA, the CDR3 is TGTGCCAGTAGTGGGGTTAATCAGCCCCAGCATTTT. Its protein is CASSGVNQPQHF.

The V and J genes are TRBV6-6 and TRBJ2-5; 7 bases match TRBD2. This CDR3 is 14 amino acids long. Germline V gene sequence: CDR1 MNHNY, CDR2 SVGAGI (reference sequence). Trimming removed 5 bases from V and 3 bases from J; junction bases left unmatched: 6. Here the CDR3 DNA reads TGTGCCAGCAGTCCGCCCCGGGAGGAAGAGACCCAGTACTTC. Translating it yields CASSPPREEETQYF.

In DNA, the CDR3 is TGCGCCAGCGGGGCTTTGAGGGGGGGCCGTTGGGAGACCCAGTACTTC. Its translation is CASGALRGGRWETQYF. This chain uses TRBV10-2 with TRBJ2-5; perhaps TRBD2 as D (7 bases). CDR1 and CDR2 from the germline V gene are WSHSY and SAAADI. The CDR3 sequence is 16 residues long. Trimming left V 8 bases short and J 5 bases short, with 24 bases between.

The chain uses TRBV29-1 and TRBJ2-1; TRBD2 aligns across 10 bases. The CDR3 sequence is 14 residues long. Germline trimming cut 7 bases from V and 2 bases from J; bases unmatched to any gene: 5. Germline assignment: CDR1 SQVTM and CDR2 ANQGSEA. The CDR3 protein is CSALSGGAYNEQFF. The CDR3 nucleotides are TGCAGCGCTTTGAGCGGGGGGGCCTACAATGAGCAGTTCTTC.

The rearrangement links TRBV6-1 to TRBJ1-6, with D possibly being TRBD1 (5 bases). Germline CDR1 MNHNS, CDR2 SASEGT. This CDR3 spans 15 amino acids. Trimming left V 5 bases short and J 5 bases short, with 13 bases between. CDR3 residues: CASSPADSNNSPLHF. DNA of the CDR3: TGTGCCAGCAGTCCCGCTGACAGTAATAATTCACCCCTCCACTTT.

This clone was recorded once. The chain is built from TRBV6-4 and TRBJ1-1, with 7 bases aligning to TRBD1. CDR3 length: 13 amino acids. V dropped 5 bases and J dropped 0; count of bases not matched to a gene: 0. Per germline, CDR1 MRHNA and CDR2 SNTAGT. This CDR3 is CASSQGVNTEAFF. DNA for the CDR3: TGTGCCAGCAGTCAGGGGGTGAACACTGAAGCTTTCTTT.

The V call is TRBV4-1, the J call TRBJ2-5; D is possibly TRBD2 (5 bases). The CDR3 has 14 residues. From germline, CDR1 is MGHRA and CDR2 YSYEKL. Trimming removed 3 bases at V and 5 bases at J, with 13 bases between. The CDR3 nucleotides are TGCGCCAGCAGCCACCCGACCAGAGGGGAGACCCAGTACTTC. This encodes CASSHPTRGETQYF.

V usage is TRBV6-8 and J usage is TRBJ1-2; D is unclear. CDR1 MNHGY and CDR2 SAAAGT come from the germline V gene. V lost 6 bases and J 8 bases, leaving 10 bases between the germline ends. The CDR3 contains 11 residues. The DNA of the CDR3 is TGTGCCAGCAGCTCCCTTAGGGGCTACACCTTC. This translates into CASSSLRGYTF.

J is TRBJ2-2 and V is TRBV19, with 10 bases matching TRBD2. The germline V gene encodes CDR1 LNHDA and CDR2 SQIVND (reference sequence). This CDR3 is built from 17 residues. With 2 bases clipped from V and 4 bases from J, the junction kept 7 bases outside the gene matches. CDR3 DNA sequence: TGTGCCAGTAGTATACTAAGCGGGAGGGGTGGCACCGGGGAGCTGTTTTTT. Amino acid sequence: CASSILSGRGGTGELFF.

V is TRBV5-8 and J is TRBJ2-1, with 9 positions matching TRBD2. CDR1 and CDR2 from the germline V gene are SGHTS and YDEGEE. With 0 bases clipped from V and 2 bases from J, the junction kept 0 bases outside the gene matches. This CDR3 contains 15 residues. The DNA of the CDR3 is TGTGCCAGCAGCTTGGGACTAGCGGCCTACAATGAGCAGTTCTTC. This sequence encodes CASSLGLAAYNEQFF.

This rearrangement joins TRBV10-2 to TRBJ2-3, with 12 bases lining up with TRBD2. CDR1 and CDR2 (germline): WSHSY, SAAADI. The V and J ends lost 3 bases and 4 bases, in that order; junction bases with no gene match: 5. The CDR3 extends over 16 amino acids. The CDR3 is CASSEGLAGIPDTQYF. CDR3 sequence (DNA): TGCGCCAGCAGTGAAGGACTAGCGGGAATCCCAGATACGCAGTATTTT.